The T cell receptor (beta chain) described here comes from a study of blood T cell repertoires in COVID-19. Study information: Samples of COVID-19 (acute and convalescent) were obtained from the United States, Italy and Spain.

A Seattle source enrolled patients during active infection and followed them longitudinally. The CDR3 loop spans 14 amino acids. The V end lost 0 bases, the J end lost 4 bases, and 6 bases lay between the germline ends. Germline-derived CDR1 and CDR2 are SGHVS and FQNEAQ. In the authors' methods: Nucleated cell number was recorded as an estimate derived from reference gene primer amplification. TCRdb keeps only in-frame clones here, not all; method: immunoSEQ multiplex PCR. Clonal size and the V and J genes are those of that table, whereas D and trimming came from the DNA. The profile shows over 200,000 clones, around 90% of them singletons.

The receptor was isolated from a man in his sixties with COVID-19, enrolled during active disease. Sequenced input: peripheral blood. This chain connects TRBV7-8 to TRBJ2-2, with D possibly TRBD1 on 6 matching bases. CDR3 sequence reads: CASSLAQGTGELFF. CDR3 in DNA: TGTGCCAGCAGCTTAGCACAGGGCACCGGGGAGCTGTTTTTT.